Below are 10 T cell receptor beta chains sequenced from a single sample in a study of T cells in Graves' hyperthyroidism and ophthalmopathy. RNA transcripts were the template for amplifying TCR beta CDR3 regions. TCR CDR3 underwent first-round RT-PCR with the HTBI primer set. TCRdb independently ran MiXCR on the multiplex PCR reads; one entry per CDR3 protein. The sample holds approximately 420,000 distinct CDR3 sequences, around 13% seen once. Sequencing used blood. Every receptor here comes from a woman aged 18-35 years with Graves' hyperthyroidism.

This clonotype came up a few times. CDR3 sequence: CASSSRPPGLAGPQSYEQYF. CDR3 nucleotides: TGTGCCAGCAGTTCGAGACCTCCGGGACTAGCGGGACCCCAGTCCTACGAGCAGTACTTC. The chain uses TRBV6-2 or TRBV6-3 and TRBJ2-7, with 13 bases lining up with TRBD2. V trimming: 4 bases; J trimming: 1 base; junction bases outside the gene matches: 16. Germline CDR1 is MNHEY and CDR2 is SVGEGT. CDR3 length: 20 amino acids.

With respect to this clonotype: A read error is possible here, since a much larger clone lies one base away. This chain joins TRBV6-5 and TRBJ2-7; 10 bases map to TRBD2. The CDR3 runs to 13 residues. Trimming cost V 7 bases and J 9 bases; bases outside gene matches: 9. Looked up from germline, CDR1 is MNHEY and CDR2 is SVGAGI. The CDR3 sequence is CASISGRTTAQYF. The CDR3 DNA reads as TGTGCCAGCATTAGCGGGAGGACCACAGCGCAGTACTTC.

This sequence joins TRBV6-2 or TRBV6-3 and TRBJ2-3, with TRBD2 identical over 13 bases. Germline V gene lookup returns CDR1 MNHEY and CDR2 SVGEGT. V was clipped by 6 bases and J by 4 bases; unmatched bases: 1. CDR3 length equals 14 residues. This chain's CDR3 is CASRTSGRPDTQYF. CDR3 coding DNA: TGTGCCAGCAGGACTAGCGGGAGGCCAGATACGCAGTATTTT.

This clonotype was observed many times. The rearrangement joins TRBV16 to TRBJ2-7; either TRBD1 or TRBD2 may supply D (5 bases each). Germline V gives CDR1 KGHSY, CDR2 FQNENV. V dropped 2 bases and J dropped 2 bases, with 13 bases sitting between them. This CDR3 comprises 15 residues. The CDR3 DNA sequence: TGTGCCAGCAGCCAAGGGGTTAGGGGACCCTACGAGCAGTACTTC. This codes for CASSQGVRGPYEQYF.

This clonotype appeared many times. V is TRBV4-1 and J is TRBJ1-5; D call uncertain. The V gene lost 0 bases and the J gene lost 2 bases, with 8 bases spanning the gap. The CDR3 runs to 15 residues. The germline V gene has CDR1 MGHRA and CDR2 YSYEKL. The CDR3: CASSQDWRRNQPQHF. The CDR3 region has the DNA TGCGCCAGCAGCCAAGATTGGAGGCGCAATCAGCCCCAGCATTTT.

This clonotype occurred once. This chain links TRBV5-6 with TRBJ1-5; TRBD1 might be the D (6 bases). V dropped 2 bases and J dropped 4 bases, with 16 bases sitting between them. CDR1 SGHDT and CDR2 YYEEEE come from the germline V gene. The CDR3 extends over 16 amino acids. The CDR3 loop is CASSLTGSSKNQPQHF. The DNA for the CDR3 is TGTGCCAGCAGCTTAACAGGGTCCTCTAAGAATCAGCCCCAGCATTTT.

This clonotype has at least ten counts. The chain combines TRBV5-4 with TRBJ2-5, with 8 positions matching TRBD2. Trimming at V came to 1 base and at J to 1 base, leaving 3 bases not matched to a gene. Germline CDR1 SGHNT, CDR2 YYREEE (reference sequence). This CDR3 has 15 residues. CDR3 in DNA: TGTGCCAGCAGCTTGAGAGCGGGGGTCCAAGAGACCCAGTACTTC. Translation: CASSLRAGVQETQYF.

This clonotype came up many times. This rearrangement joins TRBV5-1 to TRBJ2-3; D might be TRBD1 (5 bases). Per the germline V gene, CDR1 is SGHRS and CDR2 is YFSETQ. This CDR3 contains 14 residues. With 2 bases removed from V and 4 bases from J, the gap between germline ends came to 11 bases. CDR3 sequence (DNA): TGCGCCAGCAGCTTTAGGACGACAGCAGATACGCAGTATTTT. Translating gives CASSFRTTADTQYF.

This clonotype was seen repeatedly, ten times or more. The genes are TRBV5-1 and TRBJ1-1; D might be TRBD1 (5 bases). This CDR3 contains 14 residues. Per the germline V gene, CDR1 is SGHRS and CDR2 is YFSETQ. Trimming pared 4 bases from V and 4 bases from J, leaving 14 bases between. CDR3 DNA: TGCGCCAGCAGCGCCCCAAGGGGTACCACTGAAGCTTTCTTT. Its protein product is CASSAPRGTTEAFF.

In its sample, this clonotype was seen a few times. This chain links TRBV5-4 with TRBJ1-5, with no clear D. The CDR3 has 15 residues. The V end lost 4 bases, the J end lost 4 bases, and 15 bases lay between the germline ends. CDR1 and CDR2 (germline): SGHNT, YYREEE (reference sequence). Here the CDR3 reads CASSRDPDLNQPQHF. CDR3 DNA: TGTGCCAGCAGCCGTGACCCGGACCTAAATCAGCCCCAGCATTTT.